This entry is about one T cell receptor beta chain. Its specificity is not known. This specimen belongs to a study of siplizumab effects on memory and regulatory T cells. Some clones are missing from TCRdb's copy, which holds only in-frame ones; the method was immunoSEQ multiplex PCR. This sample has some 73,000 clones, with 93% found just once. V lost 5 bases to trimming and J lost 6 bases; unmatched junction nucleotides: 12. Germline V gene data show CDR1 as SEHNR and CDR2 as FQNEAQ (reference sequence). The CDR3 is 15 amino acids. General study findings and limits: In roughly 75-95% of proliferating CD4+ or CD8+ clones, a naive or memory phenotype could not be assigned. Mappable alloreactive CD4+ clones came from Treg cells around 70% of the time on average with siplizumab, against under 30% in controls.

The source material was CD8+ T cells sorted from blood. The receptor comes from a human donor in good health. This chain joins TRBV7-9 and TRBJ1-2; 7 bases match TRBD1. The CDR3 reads CASSRLATTGDGYTF. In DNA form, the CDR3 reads TGTGCCAGCAGCCGCTTAGCTACAACAGGGGATGGCTACACCTTC.